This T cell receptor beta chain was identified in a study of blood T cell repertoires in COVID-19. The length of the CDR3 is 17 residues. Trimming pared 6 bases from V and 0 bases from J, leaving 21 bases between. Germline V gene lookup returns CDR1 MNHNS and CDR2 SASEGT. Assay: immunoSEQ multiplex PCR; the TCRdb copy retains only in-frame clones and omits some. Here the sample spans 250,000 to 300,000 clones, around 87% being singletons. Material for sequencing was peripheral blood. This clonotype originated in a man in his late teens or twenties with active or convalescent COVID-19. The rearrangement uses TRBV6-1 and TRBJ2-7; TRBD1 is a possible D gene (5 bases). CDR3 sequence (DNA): TGTGCCAGCAGCGAAATGGGGCGCGGAGTGAGCTCCTACGAGCAGTACTTC. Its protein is CASSEMGRGVSSYEQYF.